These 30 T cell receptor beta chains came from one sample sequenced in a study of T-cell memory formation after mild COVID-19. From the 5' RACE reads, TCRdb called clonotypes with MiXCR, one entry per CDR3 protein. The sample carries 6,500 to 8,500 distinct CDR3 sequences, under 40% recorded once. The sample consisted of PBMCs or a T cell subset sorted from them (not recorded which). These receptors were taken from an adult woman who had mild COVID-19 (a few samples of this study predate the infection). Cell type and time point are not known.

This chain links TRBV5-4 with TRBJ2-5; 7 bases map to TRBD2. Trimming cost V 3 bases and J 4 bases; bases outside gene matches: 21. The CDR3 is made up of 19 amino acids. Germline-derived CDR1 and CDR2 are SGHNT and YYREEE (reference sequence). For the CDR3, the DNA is TGTGCCAGCAGCTACGGGGAGGGGAGTAAAGAGCGGGGAGCAGAGACCCAGTACTTC. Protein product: CASSYGEGSKERGAETQYF.

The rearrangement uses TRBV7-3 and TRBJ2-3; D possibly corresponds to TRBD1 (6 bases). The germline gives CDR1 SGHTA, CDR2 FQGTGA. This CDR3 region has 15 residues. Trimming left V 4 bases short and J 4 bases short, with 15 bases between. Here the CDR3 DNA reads TGTGCCAGCAGCTACCTACAGGGTAGAGCAGATACGCAGTATTTT. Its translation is CASSYLQGRADTQYF.

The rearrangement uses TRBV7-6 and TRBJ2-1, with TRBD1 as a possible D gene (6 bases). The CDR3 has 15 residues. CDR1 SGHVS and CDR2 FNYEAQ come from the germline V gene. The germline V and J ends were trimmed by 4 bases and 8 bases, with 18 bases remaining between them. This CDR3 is CASSSLSQGFDEQFF. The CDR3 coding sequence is TGTGCCAGCAGCTCCCTCTCACAGGGTTTCGATGAGCAGTTCTTC.

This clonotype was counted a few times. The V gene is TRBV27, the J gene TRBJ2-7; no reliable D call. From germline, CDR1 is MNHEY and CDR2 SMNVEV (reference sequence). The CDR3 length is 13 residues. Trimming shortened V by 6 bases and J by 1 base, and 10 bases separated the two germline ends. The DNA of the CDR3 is TGTGCCAGCAGCCATGGGCCGTCCTACGAGCAGTACTTC. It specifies CASSHGPSYEQYF.

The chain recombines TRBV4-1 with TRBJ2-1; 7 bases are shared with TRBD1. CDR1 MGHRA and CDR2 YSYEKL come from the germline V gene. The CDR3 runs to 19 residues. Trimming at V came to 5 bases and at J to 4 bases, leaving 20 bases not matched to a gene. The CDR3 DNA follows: TGCGCCAGCAGCGGGCACAGGGTTAGAGGGCCAGGGGGATACAATGAGCAGTTCTTC. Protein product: CASSGHRVRGPGGYNEQFF.

The CDR3 DNA sequence: TGTGCCTGGAGACGGGGGCCCGAGCAGTACTTC. It is translated as CAWRRGPEQYF. The chain recombines TRBV30 with TRBJ2-7; D may correspond to TRBD1 or TRBD2 (6 bases each). The germline V gene encodes CDR1 GTSNPN and CDR2 SVGIG (reference sequence). The CDR3 is 11 residues long. Trimming cost V 3 bases and J 6 bases, with 9 bases left between them.

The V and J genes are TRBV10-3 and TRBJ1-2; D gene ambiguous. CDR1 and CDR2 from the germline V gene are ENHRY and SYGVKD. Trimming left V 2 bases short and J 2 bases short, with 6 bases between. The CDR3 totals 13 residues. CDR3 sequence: CAISETANYGYTF. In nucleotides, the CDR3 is TGTGCCATCAGTGAGACAGCGAACTATGGCTACACCTTC.

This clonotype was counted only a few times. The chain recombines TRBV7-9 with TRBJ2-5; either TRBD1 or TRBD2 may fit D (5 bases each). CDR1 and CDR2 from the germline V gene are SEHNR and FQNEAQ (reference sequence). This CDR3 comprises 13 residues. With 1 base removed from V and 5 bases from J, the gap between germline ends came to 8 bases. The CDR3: CASSLVGTETQYF. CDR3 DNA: TGTGCCAGCAGCTTAGTTGGGACGGAGACCCAGTACTTC.

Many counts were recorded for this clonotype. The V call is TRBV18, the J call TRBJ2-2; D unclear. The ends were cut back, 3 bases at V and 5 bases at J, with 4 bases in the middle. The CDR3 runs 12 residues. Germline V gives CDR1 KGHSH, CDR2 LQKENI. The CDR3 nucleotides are TGTGCCAGCTCACCGGTTACCGGGGAGCTGTTTTTT. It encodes CASSPVTGELFF.

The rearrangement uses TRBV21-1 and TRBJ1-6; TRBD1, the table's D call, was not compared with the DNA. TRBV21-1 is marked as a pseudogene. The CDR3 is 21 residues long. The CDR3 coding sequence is TGTGCCAGCAGCTTACGAAGGGGGCGGGACACTCTCTACCCCTATAATTCACCCCTCCACTTT. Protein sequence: CASSLRRGRDTLYPYNSPLHF.

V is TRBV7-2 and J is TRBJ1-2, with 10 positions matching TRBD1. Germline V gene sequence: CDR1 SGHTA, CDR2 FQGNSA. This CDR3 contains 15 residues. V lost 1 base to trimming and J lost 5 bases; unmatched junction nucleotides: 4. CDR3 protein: CASSLVGTGAYGYTF. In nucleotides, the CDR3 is TGTGCCAGCAGCTTAGTTGGGACAGGGGCTTATGGCTACACCTTC.

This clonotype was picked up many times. CDR3 sequence (DNA): TGTGCCAGCAGCTTGAGGGGGGAATTCATGGCTGAAAAACTGTTTTTT. Protein: CASSLRGEFMAEKLFF. This chain links TRBV5-5 with TRBJ1-4; maybe TRBD1 (6 bases). Trimming shortened V by 1 base and J by 7 bases, and 17 bases separated the two germline ends. Germline loops: CDR1 SGHKS, CDR2 YYEKEE (reference sequence). The CDR3 covers 16 residues.

CDR3 residues: CSVGSGWETEAFF. The CDR3, as DNA: TGCAGCGTTGGTTCAGGGTGGGAGACTGAAGCTTTCTTT. This rearrangement joins TRBV29-1 to TRBJ1-1; D possibly corresponds to TRBD1 (5 bases). CDR3 length: 13 residues. Trimming shortened V by 4 bases and J by 5 bases, and 14 bases separated the two germline ends. Germline values: CDR1 SQVTM, CDR2 ANQGSEA.

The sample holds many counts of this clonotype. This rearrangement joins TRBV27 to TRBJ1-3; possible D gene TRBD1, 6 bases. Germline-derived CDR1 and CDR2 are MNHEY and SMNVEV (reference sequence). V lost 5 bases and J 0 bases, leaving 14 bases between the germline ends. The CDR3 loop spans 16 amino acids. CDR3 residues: CASSRTTGFSGNTIYF. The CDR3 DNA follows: TGTGCCAGCAGTCGTACTACAGGGTTCTCTGGAAACACCATATATTTT.

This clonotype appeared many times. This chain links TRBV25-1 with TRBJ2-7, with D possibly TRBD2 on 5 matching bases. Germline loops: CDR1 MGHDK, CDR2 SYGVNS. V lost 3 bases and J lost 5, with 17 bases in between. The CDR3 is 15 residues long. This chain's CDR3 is CASSESRRYGDEQYF. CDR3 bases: TGTGCCAGCAGTGAGTCCCGCAGGTACGGGGACGAGCAGTACTTC.

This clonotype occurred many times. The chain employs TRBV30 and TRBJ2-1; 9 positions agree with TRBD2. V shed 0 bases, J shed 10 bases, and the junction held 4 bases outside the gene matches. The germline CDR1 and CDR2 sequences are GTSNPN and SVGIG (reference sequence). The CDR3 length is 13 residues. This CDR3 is CAWSVWLAGEQFF. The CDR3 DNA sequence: TGTGCCTGGAGTGTATGGCTAGCGGGGGAGCAGTTCTTC.

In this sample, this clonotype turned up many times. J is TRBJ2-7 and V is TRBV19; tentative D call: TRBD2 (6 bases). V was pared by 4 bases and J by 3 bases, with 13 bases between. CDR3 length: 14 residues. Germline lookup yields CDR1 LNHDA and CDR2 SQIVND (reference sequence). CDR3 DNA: TGTGCCAGTAGTAAGGTTTGGGGGGACTACGAGCAGTACTTC. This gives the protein CASSKVWGDYEQYF.

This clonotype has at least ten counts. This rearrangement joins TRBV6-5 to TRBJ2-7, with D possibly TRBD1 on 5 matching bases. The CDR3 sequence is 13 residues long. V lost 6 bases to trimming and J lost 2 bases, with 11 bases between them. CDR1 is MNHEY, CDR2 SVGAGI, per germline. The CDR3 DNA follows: TGTGCCAGCAGCCCGGACACAACCTACGAGCAGTACTTC. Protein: CASSPDTTYEQYF.

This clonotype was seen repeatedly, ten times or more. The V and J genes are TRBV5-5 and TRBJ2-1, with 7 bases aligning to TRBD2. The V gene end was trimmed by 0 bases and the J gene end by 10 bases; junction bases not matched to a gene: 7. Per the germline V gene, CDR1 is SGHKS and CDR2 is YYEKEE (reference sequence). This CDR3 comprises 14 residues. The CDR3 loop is CASSLAAGVDEQFF. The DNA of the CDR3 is TGTGCCAGCAGCTTGGCTGCGGGAGTGGACGAGCAGTTCTTC. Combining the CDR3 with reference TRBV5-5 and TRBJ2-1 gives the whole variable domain DAGVTQSPTHLIKTRGQQVTLRCSPISGHKSVSWYQQVLGQGPQFIFQYYEKEERGRGNFPDRFSARQFPNYSSELNVNALLLGDSALYLCASSLAAGVDEQFFGPGTRLTVL.

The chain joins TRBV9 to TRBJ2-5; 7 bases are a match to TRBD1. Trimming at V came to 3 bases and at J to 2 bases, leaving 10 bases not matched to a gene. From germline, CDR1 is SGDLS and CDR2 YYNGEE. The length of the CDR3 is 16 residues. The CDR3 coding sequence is TGTGCCAGCAGCGCCCGAGAGGGCAGGGGGCAAGAGACCCAGTACTTC. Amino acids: CASSAREGRGQETQYF.

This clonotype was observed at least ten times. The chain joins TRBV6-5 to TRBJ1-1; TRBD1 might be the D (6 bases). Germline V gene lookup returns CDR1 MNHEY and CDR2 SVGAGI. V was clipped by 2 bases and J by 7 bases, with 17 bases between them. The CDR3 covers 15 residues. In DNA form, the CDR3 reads TGTGCCAGCAGTTACCTCGGTGGGGGGGCAGGTGAAGCTTTCTTT. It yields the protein CASSYLGGGAGEAFF.

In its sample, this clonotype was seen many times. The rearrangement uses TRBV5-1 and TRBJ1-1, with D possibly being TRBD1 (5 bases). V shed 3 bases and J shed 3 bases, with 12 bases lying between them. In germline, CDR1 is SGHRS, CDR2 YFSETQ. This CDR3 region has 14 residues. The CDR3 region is CASSSGGADTEAFF. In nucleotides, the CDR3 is TGCGCCAGCAGCTCGGGCGGGGCGGACACTGAAGCTTTCTTT.

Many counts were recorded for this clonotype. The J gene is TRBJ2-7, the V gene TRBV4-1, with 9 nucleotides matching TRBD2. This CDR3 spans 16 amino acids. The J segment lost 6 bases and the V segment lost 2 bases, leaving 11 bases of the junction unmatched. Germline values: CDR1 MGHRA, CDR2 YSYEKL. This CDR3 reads CASSQPGLAPSGEQYF. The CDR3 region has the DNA TGCGCCAGCAGCCAACCGGGACTAGCCCCATCGGGCGAGCAGTACTTC.

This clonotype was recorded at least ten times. Written as DNA, the CDR3 is TGTGCCAGCAGCCCACCGGACTATCCCCCCTACAATGAGCAGTTCTTC. Its translation is CASSPPDYPPYNEQFF. The genes are TRBV7-9 and TRBJ2-1; a weak D match, TRBD2 (6 bases). This CDR3 region has 16 residues. Germline V gene lookup returns CDR1 SEHNR and CDR2 FQNEAQ (reference sequence). With 5 bases removed from V and 2 bases from J, the gap between germline ends came to 16 bases.

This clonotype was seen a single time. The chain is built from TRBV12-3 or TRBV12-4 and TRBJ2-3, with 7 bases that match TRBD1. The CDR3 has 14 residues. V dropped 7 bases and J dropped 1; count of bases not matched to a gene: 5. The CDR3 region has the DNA TGTGCCAGCACCTTGGGACAGCGCACAGATACGCAGTATTTT. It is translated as CASTLGQRTDTQYF.

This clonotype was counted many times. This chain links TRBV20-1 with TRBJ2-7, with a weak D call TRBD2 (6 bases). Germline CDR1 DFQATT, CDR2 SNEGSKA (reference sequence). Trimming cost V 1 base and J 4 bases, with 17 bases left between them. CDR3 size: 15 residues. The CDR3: CSARVVRRGLYEQYF. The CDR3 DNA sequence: TGCAGTGCTAGAGTGGTAAGGCGGGGACTTTACGAGCAGTACTTC.

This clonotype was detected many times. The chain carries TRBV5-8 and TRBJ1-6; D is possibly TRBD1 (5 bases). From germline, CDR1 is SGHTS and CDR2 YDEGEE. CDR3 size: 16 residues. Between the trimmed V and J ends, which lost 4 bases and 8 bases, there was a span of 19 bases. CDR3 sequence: CASSDSNISPDSPLHF. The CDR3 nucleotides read TGTGCCAGCAGCGACAGTAATATTTCCCCCGATTCACCCCTCCACTTT.

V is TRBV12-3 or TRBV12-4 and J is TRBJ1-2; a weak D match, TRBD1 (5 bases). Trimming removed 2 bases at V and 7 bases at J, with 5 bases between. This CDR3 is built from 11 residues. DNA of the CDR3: TGTGCCAGCAGTTTAAGGGGTGGCTACACCTTC. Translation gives CASSLRGGYTF.

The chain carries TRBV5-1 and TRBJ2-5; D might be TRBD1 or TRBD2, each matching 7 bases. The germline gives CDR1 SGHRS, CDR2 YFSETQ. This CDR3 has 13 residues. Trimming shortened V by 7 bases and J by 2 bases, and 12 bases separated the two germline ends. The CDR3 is CASGGDRQETQYF. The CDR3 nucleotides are TGCGCCAGCGGGGGGGACAGACAAGAGACCCAGTACTTC.

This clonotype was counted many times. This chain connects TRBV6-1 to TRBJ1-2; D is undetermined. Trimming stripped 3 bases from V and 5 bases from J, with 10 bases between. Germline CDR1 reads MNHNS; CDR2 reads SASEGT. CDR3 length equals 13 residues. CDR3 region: CASSEVFKYGYTF. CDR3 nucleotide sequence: TGTGCCAGCAGTGAGGTCTTCAAATATGGCTACACCTTC.